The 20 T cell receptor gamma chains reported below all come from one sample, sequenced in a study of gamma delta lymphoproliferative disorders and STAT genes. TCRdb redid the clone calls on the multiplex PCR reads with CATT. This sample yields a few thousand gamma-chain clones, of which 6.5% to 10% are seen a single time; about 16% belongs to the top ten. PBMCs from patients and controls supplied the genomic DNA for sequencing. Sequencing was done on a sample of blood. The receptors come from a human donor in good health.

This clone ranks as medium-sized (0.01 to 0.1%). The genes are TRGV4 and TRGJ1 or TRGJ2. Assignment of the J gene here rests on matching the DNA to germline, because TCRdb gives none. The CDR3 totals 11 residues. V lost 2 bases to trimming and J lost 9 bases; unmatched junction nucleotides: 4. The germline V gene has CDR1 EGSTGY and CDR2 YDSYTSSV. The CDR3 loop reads CATWDVRKKLF. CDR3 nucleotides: TGTGCCACCTGGGATGTGCGTAAGAAACTCTTT.

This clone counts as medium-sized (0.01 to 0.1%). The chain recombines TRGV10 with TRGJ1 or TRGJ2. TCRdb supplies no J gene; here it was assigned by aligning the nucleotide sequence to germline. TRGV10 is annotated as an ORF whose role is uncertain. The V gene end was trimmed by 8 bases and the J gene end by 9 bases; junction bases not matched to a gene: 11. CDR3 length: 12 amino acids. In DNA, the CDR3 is TGTGCTGCGTGGGATCCATCCCCTAAGAAACTCTTT. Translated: CAAWDPSPKKLF.

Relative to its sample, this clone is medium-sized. This CDR3 reads CALWEVGKKLF. The CDR3 DNA reads TGTGCCTTGTGGGAGGTGGGTAAGAAACTCTTT. The gene calls are TRGV9 and TRGJ1 or TRGJ2. Here the J gene was assigned by germline matching of the DNA, as TCRdb has none. Germline V gene sequence: CDR1 GITISATS, CDR2 ISYDGTV (reference sequence). The CDR3 is 11 amino acids. The ends lost 0 bases at V and 9 bases at J; junction bases unmatched: 2.

As DNA, the CDR3 is TGTGCCACCTGGGATGGTGGGGGGGGGGCTGGTTGGTTCAAGATATTT. It translates to CATWDGGGGAGWFKIF. The chain employs TRGV4 and TRGJP1. TCRdb records no J gene; here it was assigned by comparing the DNA to germline. Unmatched junction bases numbered 11, after V lost 1 base and J lost 6 bases. The CDR3 sequence is 16 residues long. Germline V gene data show CDR1 as EGSTGY and CDR2 as YDSYTSSV.

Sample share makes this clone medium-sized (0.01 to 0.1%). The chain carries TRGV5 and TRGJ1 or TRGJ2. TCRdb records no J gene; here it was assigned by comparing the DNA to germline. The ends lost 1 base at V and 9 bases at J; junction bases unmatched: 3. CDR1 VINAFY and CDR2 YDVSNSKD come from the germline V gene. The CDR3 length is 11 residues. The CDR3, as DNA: TGTGCCACCTGGGACAGACTTAAGAAACTCTTT. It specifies CATWDRLKKLF.

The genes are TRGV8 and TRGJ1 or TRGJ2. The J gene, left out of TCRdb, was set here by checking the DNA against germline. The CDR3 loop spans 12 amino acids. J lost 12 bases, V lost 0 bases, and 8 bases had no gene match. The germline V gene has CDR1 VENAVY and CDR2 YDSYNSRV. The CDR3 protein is CATWDRRRGKLF. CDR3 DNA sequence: TGTGCCACCTGGGATAGGCGGCGGGGGAAACTCTTT.

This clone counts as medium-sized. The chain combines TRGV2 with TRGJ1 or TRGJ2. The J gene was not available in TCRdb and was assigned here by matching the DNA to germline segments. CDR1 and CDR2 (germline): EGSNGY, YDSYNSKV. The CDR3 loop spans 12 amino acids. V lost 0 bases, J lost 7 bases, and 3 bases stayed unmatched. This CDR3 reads CATWDGPYKKLF. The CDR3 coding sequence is TGTGCCACCTGGGACGGGCCGTATAAGAAACTCTTT.

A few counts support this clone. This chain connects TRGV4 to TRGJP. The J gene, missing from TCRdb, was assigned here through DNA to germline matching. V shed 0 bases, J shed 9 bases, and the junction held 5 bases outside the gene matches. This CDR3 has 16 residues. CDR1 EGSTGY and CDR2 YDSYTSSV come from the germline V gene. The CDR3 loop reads CATWDGGGLGKKIKVF. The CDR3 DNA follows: TGTGCCACCTGGGATGGGGGGGGGTTGGGCAAAAAAATCAAGGTATTT.

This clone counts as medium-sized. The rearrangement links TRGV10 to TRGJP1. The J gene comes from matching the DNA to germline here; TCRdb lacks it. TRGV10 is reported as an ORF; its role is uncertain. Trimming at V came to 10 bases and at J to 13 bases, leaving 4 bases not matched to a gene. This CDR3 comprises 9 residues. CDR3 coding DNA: TGTGCTGCGTCAGAGTTCAAGATATTT. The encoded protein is CAASEFKIF.

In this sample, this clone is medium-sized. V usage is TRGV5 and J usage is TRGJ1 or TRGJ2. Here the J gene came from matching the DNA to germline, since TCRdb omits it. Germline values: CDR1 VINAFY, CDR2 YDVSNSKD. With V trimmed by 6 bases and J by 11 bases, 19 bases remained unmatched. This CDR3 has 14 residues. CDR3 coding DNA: TGTGCCACCTGGAAAACATCCGGATTCGTTGAGAAACTCTTT. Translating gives CATWKTSGFVEKLF.

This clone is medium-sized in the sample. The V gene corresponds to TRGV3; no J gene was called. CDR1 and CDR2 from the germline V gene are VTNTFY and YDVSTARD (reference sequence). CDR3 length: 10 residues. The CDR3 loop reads CATWDRQELF. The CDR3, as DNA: TGTGCCACCTGGGACAGGCAGGAACTCTTT.

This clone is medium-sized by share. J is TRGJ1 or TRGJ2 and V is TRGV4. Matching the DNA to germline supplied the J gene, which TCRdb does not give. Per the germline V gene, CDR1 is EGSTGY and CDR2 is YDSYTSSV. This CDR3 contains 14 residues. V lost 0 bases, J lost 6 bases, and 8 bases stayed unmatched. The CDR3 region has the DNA TGTGCCACCTGGGATGGGCGGGAATGTTATAAGAAACTCTTT. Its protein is CATWDGRECYKKLF.

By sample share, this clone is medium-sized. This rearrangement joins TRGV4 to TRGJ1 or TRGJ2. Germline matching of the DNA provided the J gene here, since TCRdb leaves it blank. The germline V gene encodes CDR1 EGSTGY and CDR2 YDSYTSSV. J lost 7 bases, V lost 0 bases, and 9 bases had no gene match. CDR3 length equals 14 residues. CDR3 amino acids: CATWDGPGRYKKLF. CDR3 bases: TGTGCCACCTGGGATGGGCCGGGGAGATATAAGAAACTCTTT.

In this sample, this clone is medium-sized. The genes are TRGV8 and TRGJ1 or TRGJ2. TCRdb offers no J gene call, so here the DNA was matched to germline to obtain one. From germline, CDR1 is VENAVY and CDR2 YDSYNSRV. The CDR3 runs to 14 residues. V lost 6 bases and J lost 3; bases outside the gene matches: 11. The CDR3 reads CATWLIGVYYKKLF. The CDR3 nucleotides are TGTGCCACCTGGCTCATAGGGGTTTATTATAAGAAACTCTTT.

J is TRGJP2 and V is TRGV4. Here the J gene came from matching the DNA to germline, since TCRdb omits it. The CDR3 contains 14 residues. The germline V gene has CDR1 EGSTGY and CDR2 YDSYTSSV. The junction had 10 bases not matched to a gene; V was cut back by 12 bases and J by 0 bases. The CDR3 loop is CAPGFYSSDWIKTF. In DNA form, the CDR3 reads TGTGCCCCTGGGTTTTATAGTAGTGATTGGATCAAGACGTTT.

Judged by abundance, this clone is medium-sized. CDR3 nucleotide sequence: TGTGCCACCTGGGACGGGCATCTTAGTAGTGATTGGATCAAGACGTTT. Its protein is CATWDGHLSSDWIKTF. The V call is TRGV2, the J call TRGJP2. Because TCRdb records no J gene, it was assigned here through a match of the DNA to germline. The germline V gene has CDR1 EGSNGY and CDR2 YDSYNSKV. The CDR3 sequence is 16 residues long. Trimming removed 0 bases from V and 1 base from J; junction bases left unmatched: 5.

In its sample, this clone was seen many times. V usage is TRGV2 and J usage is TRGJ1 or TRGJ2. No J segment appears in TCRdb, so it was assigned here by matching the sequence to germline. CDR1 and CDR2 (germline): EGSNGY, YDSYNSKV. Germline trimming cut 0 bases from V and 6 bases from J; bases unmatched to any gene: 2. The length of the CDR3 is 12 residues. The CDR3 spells CATWDGLYKKLF. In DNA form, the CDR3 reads TGTGCCACCTGGGACGGGCTTTATAAGAAACTCTTT.

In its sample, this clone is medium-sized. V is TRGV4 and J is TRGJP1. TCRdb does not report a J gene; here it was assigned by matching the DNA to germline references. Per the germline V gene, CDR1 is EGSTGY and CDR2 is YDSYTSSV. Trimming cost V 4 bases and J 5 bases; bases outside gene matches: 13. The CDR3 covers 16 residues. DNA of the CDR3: TGTGCCACCTGGGACGCTGTCTACCTAACTGGTTGGTTCAAGATATTT. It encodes CATWDAVYLTGWFKIF.

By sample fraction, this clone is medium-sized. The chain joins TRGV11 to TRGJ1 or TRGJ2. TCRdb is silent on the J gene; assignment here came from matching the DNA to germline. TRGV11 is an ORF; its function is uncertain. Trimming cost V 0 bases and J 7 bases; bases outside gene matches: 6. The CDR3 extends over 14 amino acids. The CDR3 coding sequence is TGTGCCTGCTGGATTAGGCACCCAAGATATAAGAAACTCTTT. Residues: CACWIRHPRYKKLF.

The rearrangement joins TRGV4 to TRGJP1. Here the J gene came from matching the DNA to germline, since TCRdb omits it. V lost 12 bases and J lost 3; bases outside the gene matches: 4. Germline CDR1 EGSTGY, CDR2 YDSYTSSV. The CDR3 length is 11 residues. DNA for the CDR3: TGTGCCGCTCCCACTGGTTGGTTCAAGATATTT. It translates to CAAPTGWFKIF.